This entry features one T cell receptor (beta chain) sequence. These data are taken from a study of blood T cell repertoires in COVID-19. Whole-study context: COVID-19 samples, acute and convalescent, were from the United States, Italy and Spain.

Using immunoSEQ multiplex PCR, the repertoire was profiled, and TCRdb retains in-frame clones only, with some absent. This sample yields roughly 390,000 clones, of which 85% are seen a single time; roughly 3.4% belongs to the top ten. V was cut by 4 bases and J by 2 bases, with 16 bases left in between. Looked up from germline, CDR1 is WNHNN and CDR2 is SYGVQD (reference sequence). The CDR3 spans 16 residues. The sequence was collected from a woman aged 18 to 35 with acute or convalescent COVID-19. The genes are TRBV10-1 and TRBJ2-3; D is perhaps TRBD2 (6 bases). Material: peripheral blood. The CDR3 spells CASSGGRRGTTDTQYF. CDR3 nucleotide sequence: TGCGCCAGCAGTGGGGGTAGGCGGGGAACCACAGATACGCAGTATTTT.